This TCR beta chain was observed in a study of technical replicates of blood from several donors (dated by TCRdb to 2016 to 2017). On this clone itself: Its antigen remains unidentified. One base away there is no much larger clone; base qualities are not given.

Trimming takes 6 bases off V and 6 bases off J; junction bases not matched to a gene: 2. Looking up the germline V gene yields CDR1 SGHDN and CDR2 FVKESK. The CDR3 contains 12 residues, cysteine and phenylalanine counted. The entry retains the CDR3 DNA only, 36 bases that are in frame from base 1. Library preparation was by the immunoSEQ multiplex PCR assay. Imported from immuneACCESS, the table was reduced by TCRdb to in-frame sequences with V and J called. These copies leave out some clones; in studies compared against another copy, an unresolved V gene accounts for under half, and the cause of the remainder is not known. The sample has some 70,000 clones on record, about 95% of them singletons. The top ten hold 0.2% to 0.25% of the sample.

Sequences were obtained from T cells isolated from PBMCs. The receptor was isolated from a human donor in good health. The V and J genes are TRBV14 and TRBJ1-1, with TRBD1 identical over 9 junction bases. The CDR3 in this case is CASRDRGSEAFF. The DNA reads TGTGCCAGCAGGGACAGGGGATCTGAAGCTTTCTTT. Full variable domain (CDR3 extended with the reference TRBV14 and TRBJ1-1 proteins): EAGVTQFPSHSVIEKGQTVTLRCDPISGHDNLYWYRRVMGKEIKFLLHFVKESKQDESGMPNNRFLAERTGGTYSTLKVQPAELEDSGVYFCASRDRGSEAFFGQGTRLTVV.